This is a list of T cell receptor beta chains from one sample in a study of T cells in pancreatic ductal adenocarcinoma. Libraries were prepared by immunoSEQ multiplex PCR; TCRdb keeps only in-frame clonotypes and omits some of them. The table shows roughly 5,000 clones, with about 70% occurring only once. The sample was pancreatic tumor tissue. These receptors were taken from a human donor with pancreatic ductal adenocarcinoma. The CDR3 runs from the conserved cysteine through the conserved F or W. The D gene is left open where the match is weak. Where a row states a size, it is once, few, many or the class of an expanded clone; other rows omit it.

abundance	v_gene	d_gene	j_gene	CDR3nt	CDR3aa
-	TRBV7-2	TRBD1	TRBJ2-7	TGTGCCAGCAGTAGGGACAGGGTGGCCTACGAGCAGTACTTC	CASSRDRVAYEQYF
once	TRBV5-1	TRBD1	TRBJ2-3	TGCGCCAGCAGCTTACAGGGGGCTAGCACAGATACGCAGTATTTT	CASSLQGASTDTQYF
few	TRBV7-9	TRBD1	TRBJ1-1	TGTGCCAGCAGCCCAGGACAGGGATTCACTGAAGCTTTCTTT	CASSPGQGFTEAFF
-	TRBV13	TRBD2	TRBJ2-1	TGTGCCAGCAGCTTCGGACTAGCGGCTTACAATGAGCAGTTCTTC	CASSFGLAAYNEQFF
-	TRBV19	-	TRBJ2-7	TGTGCCAGTGCCTGGGGGGGCTCTGCATCCTACGAGCAGTACTTC	CASAWGGSASYEQYF
few	TRBV5-4	TRBD1	TRBJ2-1	TGTGCCAGCAGCTGGACAGGGGGTTTGGGTAATGAGCAGTTCTTC	CASSWTGGLGNEQFF
-	TRBV28	TRBD1	TRBJ1-5	TGTGCCAGCAGTTTTGGTGAGACAGGGGGCAATCAGCCCCAGCATTTT	CASSFGETGGNQPQHF
-	TRBV7-2	TRBD1	TRBJ2-7	TGTGCCAGCAGCTGGGGGACAGAGTACGAGCAGTACTTC	CASSWGTEYEQYF
-	TRBV29-1	-	TRBJ2-5	TGCAGCGTTGACAGGGCAAAAGAGACCCAGTACTTC	CSVDRAKETQYF
-	TRBV7-2	-	TRBJ2-5	TGTGCCAGCAGGAGGGGTCTAGACAGGAGGGAGACCCAGTACTTC	CASRRGLDRRETQYF
-	TRBV18	-	TRBJ1-1	TGTGCCAGCTCACCCGCTGAGAAGGAGGTGAACACTGAAGCTTTCTTT	CASSPAEKEVNTEAFF
few	TRBV5-5	-	TRBJ2-7	TGTGCCAGCAGCTTGGTGCGGGGAAGCTCGTACGAGCAGTACTTC	CASSLVRGSSYEQYF
-	TRBV11-2	TRBD1	TRBJ1-1	TGTGCCAGCAGCCAGGGGGTGAGCACTGAAGCTTTCTTT	CASSQGVSTEAFF
-	TRBV7-9	-	TRBJ2-2	TGTGCCAGCAGCCCTTCCGGGTTCGGGGAGCTGTTTTTT	CASSPSGFGELFF
-	TRBV23-1	TRBD1	TRBJ2-1	TGCGCCACTAAACCTACGGGACAGGGGGCCAATGAGCAGTTCTTC	CATKPTGQGANEQFF
-	TRBV7-2	TRBD1	TRBJ2-3	TGTGCCACCAGGGGGACAGGGTGGGCAGATACGCAGTATTTT	CATRGTGWADTQYF
-	TRBV2	TRBD2	TRBJ2-7	TGTGCCAGCAGCCCGACTAGCGGGGGGGCCCGGGAGCAGTACTTC	CASSPTSGGAREQYF
few	TRBV2	TRBD1	TRBJ1-6	TGTGCCAGCAGTCTACAGGGGGCTGGTAATAATTCACCCCTCCACTTT	CASSLQGAGNNSPLHF
once	TRBV28	-	TRBJ1-1	TGTGCCAGCACCTTGGAGTTGAACACTGAAGCTTTCTTT	CASTLELNTEAFF
-	TRBV7-9	TRBD1	TRBJ1-6	TGTGCCAGCAGCGAGGGACAGGGGGATTCACCCCTCCACTTT	CASSEGQGDSPLHF
-	TRBV7-2	-	TRBJ1-2	TGTGCCAGCGTTTGGGGGGGAGGTGGCTACACCTTC	CASVWGGGGYTF
-	TRBV19	-	TRBJ1-5	TGTGCCAGTAGTATACTCAGGGTAGGCAATCAGCCCCAGCATTTT	CASSILRVGNQPQHF
-	TRBV4-2	TRBD2	TRBJ2-1	TGTGCCAGCAGCCAAGCGGGCGGGGGGGCCCGAAATGAGCAGTTCTTC	CASSQAGGGARNEQFF
-	TRBV6-5	TRBD1	TRBJ1-2	TGTGCCAGCAGAAAGGGACAGGCCTATGGCTACACCTTC	CASRKGQAYGYTF
-	TRBV9	TRBD1	TRBJ1-4	TGTGCCAGCAGCTTCAGAACCGGGACAGATAATGAAAAACTGTTTTTT	CASSFRTGTDNEKLFF
-	TRBV2	-	TRBJ1-2	TGTGCCAGCAGTGAAGACCTCAACAGCGGGGGCTACACCTTC	CASSEDLNSGGYTF
-	TRBV28	TRBD1	TRBJ2-2	TGTGCCAGCAGTCCCGCCGGGACAGGGGACACCGGGGAGCTGTTTTTT	CASSPAGTGDTGELFF
-	TRBV11-3	-	TRBJ2-3	TGTGCCAGCAGCTTAGTCTCGGGGTCTAGCACAGATACGCAGTATTTT	CASSLVSGSSTDTQYF
once	TRBV7-8	-	TRBJ2-5	TGTGCCAGCAGCCCTATCCCAGAGACGGGTCCGCTCCAAGAGACCCAGTACTTC	CASSPIPETGPLQETQYF
-	TRBV18	-	TRBJ2-1	TGTGCCAGCTCAAGAGAACGGGTTTCGACCGGGAGTGAGCAGTTCTTC	CASSRERVSTGSEQFF
-	TRBV2	TRBD1	TRBJ2-5	TGTGCCAGCAGCAGCGACAGGGGCGGAGAGACCCAGTACTTC	CASSSDRGGETQYF
-	TRBV7-2	TRBD1	TRBJ2-5	TGTGCCAGCAGCTTAGCCAGGGGACAGGGAAGAGAGACCCAGTACTTC	CASSLARGQGRETQYF
-	TRBV19	TRBD2	TRBJ2-1	TGTGCCAGTAGTATTTACCTAGCGGGAGACAATGAGCAGTTCTTC	CASSIYLAGDNEQFF
-	TRBV9	-	TRBJ2-5	TGTGCCAGCAGCGTAGTAGAGGGAAGGGGGTCCGAGACCCAGTACTTC	CASSVVEGRGSETQYF
-	TRBV11-3	-	TRBJ2-3	TGTGCCAGCAGCTTAGGGGCCGTCACAGATACGCAGTATTTT	CASSLGAVTDTQYF
-	TRBV5-5	-	TRBJ1-2	TGTGCCAGCAGCCGCCTGGGGGGGCTGGACTATGGCTACACCTTC	CASSRLGGLDYGYTF
-	TRBV5-6	TRBD1	TRBJ2-1	TGTGCCAGCAGCTTGGGTTTATCGACAGGGGGTCTGTCCTACAATGAGCAGTTCTTC	CASSLGLSTGGLSYNEQFF
few	TRBV10-3	-	TRBJ2-7	TGTGCCATCAGTGACTCCGGGAACCCCTACGAGCAGTACTTC	CAISDSGNPYEQYF
once	TRBV5-6	-	TRBJ1-2	TGTGCCAGCAGCTTGGTGTTGGACAGCGTATTCTACACCTTC	CASSLVLDSVFYTF
-	TRBV19	-	TRBJ2-7	TGTGCCAGTTCCACCGTAGACAATACCTACGAGCAGTACTTC	CASSTVDNTYEQYF
-	TRBV29-1	TRBD1	TRBJ1-4	TGCAGCGCTGGCGCCGGGACAGGGGAGGGAAAACTGTTTTTT	CSAGAGTGEGKLFF
-	TRBV6-6	TRBD1	TRBJ1-4	TGTGCCAGCAGTTATTCACTCACTGGAGGGGGCGGAAAACTGTTTTTT	CASSYSLTGGGGKLFF
once	TRBV6-5	-	TRBJ2-1	TGTGCCAGCATTAGCTCCTACAATGGGCAGTTCTTC	CASISSYNGQFF
few	TRBV7-2	-	TRBJ2-5	TGTGCCAGCAGCTTCCGGGGGGCAGAGACCCAGTACTTC	CASSFRGAETQYF
few	TRBV4-2	-	TRBJ2-2	TGTGCCAGCAGCCTACGGACAGTGAACACCGGGGAGCTGTTTTTT	CASSLRTVNTGELFF
-	TRBV19	-	TRBJ1-4	TGTGCCAGTAGTTTGGAGCTTAAACTGTTTTTT	CASSLELKLFF
-	TRBV7-2	-	TRBJ1-5	TGTGCCAGCAGCCCTGAGTGGGGGCGCGTTGATCAGCCCCAGCATTTT	CASSPEWGRVDQPQHF
few	TRBV30	TRBD1	TRBJ1-1	TGTGCGCAACGCGGGGACAGGGGGGACACTGAAGCTTTCTTT	CAQRGDRGDTEAFF
-	TRBV6-5	-	TRBJ1-4	TGTGCCAGCAGCTCCGGGACAACCGAAGGGGAAAAACTGTTTTTT	CASSSGTTEGEKLFF
once	TRBV9	-	TRBJ2-3	TGTGCCAGCAGCGCAGGTGGGTCCGCTAGCACAGATACGCAGTATTTT	CASSAGGSASTDTQYF